A selection of T cell receptor beta chains follows, all from one sample in a study of T cells in localized non-small cell lung cancer. The protocol was immunoSEQ multiplex PCR, while the TCRdb copy is restricted to in-frame clones and leaves out a portion. The table includes over a thousand clones, about a quarter detected once. The starting material was lung tumor tissue, obtained before any cancer treatment. These receptors were taken from a male donor aged 60 or over with stage I lung adenocarcinoma. CDR3s include the opening cysteine and the closing phenylalanine or tryptophan. The D gene is left open where the match is weak. Size is omitted from some rows. Given values are once, few, many or a class for expanded clones.

clone_size d_call j_call v_call cdr3_aa cdr3_nt
few TRBD2 TRBJ2-1 TRBV5-1 CASSPAAAGEHNEQFF TGCGCCAGCAGCCCGGCCGCCGCGGGAGAGCACAATGAGCAGTTCTTC
- TRBD1 TRBJ2-1 TRBV30 CAWSPGQGYSYNEQFF TGTGCCTGGAGTCCGGGACAGGGCTACTCCTACAATGAGCAGTTCTTC
- - TRBJ1-5 TRBV15 CATSPQSIRHQPQHF TGTGCCACCAGCCCTCAGTCGATCCGACATCAGCCCCAGCATTTT
few TRBD1 TRBJ1-5 TRBV11-3 CASSFDRVDQPQHF TGTGCCAGCAGCTTCGACAGGGTCGATCAGCCCCAGCATTTT
few - TRBJ2-7 TRBV11-3 CASSLGGGNSYEQYF TGTGCCAGCAGCTTAGGGGGGGGCAACTCCTACGAGCAGTACTTC
- - TRBJ1-3 TRBV19 CASRQTGNTIYF TGTGCCAGTCGACAGACTGGAAACACCATATATTTT
- - TRBJ2-7 TRBV6-8 CASSYADHEQYF TGTGCCAGCAGTTACGCGGATCACGAGCAGTACTTC
few - TRBJ1-3 TRBV14 CASSQVLGTIYF TGTGCCAGCAGCCAAGTTTTGGGGACCATATATTTT
few TRBD2 TRBJ2-1 TRBV25-1 CASSDPTGGAYNEQFF TGTGCCAGCAGTGATCCAACGGGGGGAGCATACAATGAGCAGTTCTTC
few - TRBJ2-2 TRBV28 CASSLITGRELFF TGTGCCAGCAGTTTAATTACAGGGAGGGAGCTGTTTTTT
- TRBD1 TRBJ1-2 TRBV18 CASSPGMGTVHGYTF TGTGCCAGCTCACCGGGGATGGGGACAGTTCATGGCTACACCTTC
few - TRBJ2-7 TRBV11-3 CASSFRDTSYEQYF TGTGCCAGCAGCTTCCGGGACACCTCCTACGAGCAGTACTTC
- - TRBJ2-3 TRBV11-3 CASSSFGDSSTDTQYF TGTGCCAGCAGCTCGTTCGGAGACTCTAGCACAGATACGCAGTATTTT
- TRBD1 TRBJ1-1 TRBV10-2 CASSDLFGGQAYDTEAFF TGCGCCAGCAGTGATCTATTCGGAGGACAGGCGTATGACACTGAAGCTTTCTTT
- TRBD2 TRBJ2-7 TRBV11-3 CASSLTSGSYEQYF TGTGCCAGCAGCTTAACTAGCGGGTCCTACGAGCAGTACTTC
few - TRBJ1-4 TRBV11-3 CASSPRGGGNEKLFF TGTGCCAGCAGCCCCAGGGGTGGGGGCAATGAAAAACTGTTTTTT
few - TRBJ1-2 TRBV9 CASSADRGTGGGYTF TGTGCCAGCAGCGCCGATCGGGGGACGGGTGGTGGCTACACCTTC
- - TRBJ1-1 TRBV18 CASSPGMANTEAFF TGTGCCAGCTCACCAGGGATGGCGAACACTGAAGCTTTCTTT
few - TRBJ2-3 TRBV9 CASSIPLGDTQYF TGTGCCAGCAGCATCCCACTCGGGGATACGCAGTATTTT
- TRBD2 TRBJ2-3 TRBV11-3 CASSRGLAEERATDTQYF TGTGCCAGCAGCCGCGGACTAGCGGAAGAGAGGGCCACAGATACGCAGTATTTT
- - TRBJ1-2 TRBV11-3 CASSSFWGSNYGYTF TGTGCCAGCAGCTCCTTTTGGGGTTCTAACTATGGCTACACCTTC
few TRBD1 TRBJ1-1 TRBV19 CASARQGMNTEAFF TGTGCCAGTGCCCGACAGGGGATGAACACTGAAGCTTTCTTT
few TRBD1 TRBJ2-2 TRBV6-8 CASGGGQMNTGELFF TGTGCCTCCGGTGGGGGACAGATGAACACCGGGGAGCTGTTTTTT
once - TRBJ2-2 TRBV14 CASSPPIRASINTGELFF TGTGCCAGCAGCCCACCCATCCGGGCCTCAATTAACACCGGGGAGCTGTTTTTT
- - TRBJ2-4 TRBV19 CASSIVGHIQYF TGTGCCAGTAGTATTGTGGGCCACATTCAGTACTTC
- TRBD1 TRBJ1-1 TRBV19 CASRKQGAQAFF TGTGCCAGTAGAAAACAGGGGGCCCAAGCTTTCTTT
medium-sized - TRBJ1-6 TRBV11-3 CASSPLQGRDNSPLHF TGTGCCAGCAGCCCTTTACAGGGAAGGGATAATTCACCCCTCCACTTT
- TRBD2 TRBJ2-1 TRBV14 CASSQGLASGSWPPPHNEQFF TGTGCCAGCAGCCAAGGCCTTGCTAGCGGGAGTTGGCCTCCCCCCCACAATGAGCAGTTCTTC
few - TRBJ2-5 TRBV7-8 CASSLGVKETQYF TGTGCCAGCAGCTTAGGAGTGAAAGAGACCCAGTACTTC
medium-sized TRBD1 TRBJ2-7 TRBV2 CASKGGTGAYEQYF TGTGCCAGCAAAGGGGGGACAGGGGCTTATGAGCAGTACTTC
few - TRBJ2-1 TRBV6-8 CATTPRDGRYNEQFF TGTGCCACTACGCCTAGAGATGGGAGGTACAATGAGCAGTTCTTC
- - TRBJ1-5 TRBV28 CASSLGQNNHPQHF TGTGCCAGCAGTTTAGGACAGAACAATCATCCCCAGCATTTT
few TRBD1 TRBJ1-2 TRBV9 CASSHRGFANYGYTF TGTGCCAGCAGCCACAGGGGGTTTGCTAACTATGGCTACACCTTC
few TRBD1 TRBJ2-5 TRBV30 CAWSTGQGARETQYF TGTGCCTGGAGTACGGGACAGGGGGCGAGAGAGACCCAGTACTTC
- - TRBJ2-1 TRBV19 CASVDSGFGNEQFF TGTGCCAGCGTAGACTCAGGATTCGGCAATGAGCAGTTCTTC
- TRBD2 TRBJ2-7 TRBV6-8 CAISGLAGDEQYF TGTGCCATCAGTGGACTAGCGGGGGACGAGCAGTACTTC
- TRBD1 TRBJ1-2 TRBV6-8 CASSYYANRGTLYGYTF TGTGCCAGCAGTTACTACGCGAACAGGGGGACTCTCTATGGCTACACCTTC
- - TRBJ2-3 TRBV19 CASSLARGTDTQYF TGTGCCAGTAGTCTGGCGAGGGGCACAGATACGCAGTATTTT
- - TRBJ1-1 TRBV11-3 CASSRRGGAHEAFF TGTGCCAGCAGCCGCAGGGGAGGGGCCCATGAAGCTTTCTTT
medium-sized - TRBJ1-5 TRBV6-8 CASRKMSGTLGSQPQHF TGTGCCAGCAGAAAGATGTCCGGGACCCTCGGTAGTCAGCCCCAGCATTTT
- - TRBJ2-3 TRBV10-1 CASSDGVAGTDTQYF TGCGCCAGCAGTGACGGGGTTGCGGGCACAGATACGCAGTATTTT
- - TRBJ1-3 TRBV11-3 CASSLEPLRLSGNTIYF TGTGCCAGCAGCTTAGAGCCCTTGAGGCTCTCTGGAAACACCATATATTTT
once - TRBJ2-1 TRBV25-1 CASSHATPLSKQFF TGTGCCAGCAGTCATGCAACTCCACTCTCGAAGCAGTTCTTC
- TRBD2 TRBJ2-7 TRBV30 CAWTNGPLREGSYEQYF TGTGCCTGGACGAATGGTCCCCTCCGGGAGGGCTCCTACGAGCAGTACTTC
- TRBD2 TRBJ2-5 TRBV19 CASSGLAGGIEETQYF TGTGCCAGTAGTGGACTAGCGGGGGGGATTGAAGAGACCCAGTACTTC
- TRBD1 TRBJ2-2 TRBV19 CASRQGSSTGELFF TGTGCCAGTAGACAGGGGTCATCCACCGGGGAGCTGTTTTTT
- TRBD2 TRBJ2-1 TRBV9 CASSGGTSGNNEQFF TGTGCCAGCAGCGGGGGGACTAGCGGGAACAATGAGCAGTTCTTC
few - TRBJ2-1 TRBV11-3 CASSLSSLTLSSYNEQFF TGTGCCAGCAGCTTAAGTTCTCTGACTTTGAGCTCCTACAATGAGCAGTTCTTC
once - TRBJ2-1 TRBV29-1 CSVDHGGRNNEQFF TGCAGCGTTGACCACGGGGGGCGAAACAATGAGCAGTTCTTC
- - TRBJ2-5 TRBV14 CASSQGTKETQYF TGTGCCAGCAGCCAAGGGACTAAAGAGACCCAGTACTTC
- TRBD1 TRBJ1-4 TRBV29-1 CSVRQGARKKLFF TGCAGCGTCCGACAGGGGGCGAGGAAAAAACTGTTTTTT
- - TRBJ2-3 TRBV9 CASSVWDSTDTQYF TGTGCCAGCAGCGTATGGGATAGCACAGATACGCAGTATTTT
few - TRBJ2-7 TRBV9 CASSQTPGQTYEQYF TGTGCCAGCAGCCAAACCCCGGGTCAAACCTACGAGCAGTACTTC
- - TRBJ2-7 TRBV6-8 CASSYSPAGTTYEQYF TGTGCCAGCAGTTATTCCCCCGCTGGTACCACCTACGAGCAGTACTTC
few TRBD2 TRBJ2-1 TRBV29-1 CSVDGRVYNEQFF TGCAGCGTTGATGGGAGGGTCTACAATGAGCAGTTCTTC
few - TRBJ1-2 TRBV11-3 CASSSSGGQYGYTF TGTGCCAGCAGCTCTAGCGGGGGGCAATATGGCTACACCTTC
- TRBD1 TRBJ1-6 TRBV6-8 CASSGRDRQNSPLHF TGTGCCAGCAGTGGCCGGGACAGACAAAATTCACCCCTCCACTTT
medium-sized TRBD1 TRBJ2-2 TRBV9 CASAAQGANTGELFF TGTGCCAGCGCCGCCCAGGGGGCGAACACCGGGGAGCTGTTTTTT
few - TRBJ1-2 TRBV30 CAWSAPGIDYGYTF TGTGCCTGGAGCGCCCCGGGGATAGACTATGGCTACACCTTC